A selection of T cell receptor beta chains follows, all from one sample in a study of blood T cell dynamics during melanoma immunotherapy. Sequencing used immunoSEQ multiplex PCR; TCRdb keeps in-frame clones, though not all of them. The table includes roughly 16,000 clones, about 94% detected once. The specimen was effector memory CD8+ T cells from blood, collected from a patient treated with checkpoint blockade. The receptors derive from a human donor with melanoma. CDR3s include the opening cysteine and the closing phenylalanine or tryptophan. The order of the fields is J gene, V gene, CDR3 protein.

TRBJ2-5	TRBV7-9	CASSLWDRGGETQYF
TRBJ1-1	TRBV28	CASSLPWSRVSEAFF
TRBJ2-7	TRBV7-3	CASSLGWGSYEQYF
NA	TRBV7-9	CASSFSAAGFYEQYF
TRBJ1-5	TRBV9	CASSVGQGIVEPQHF
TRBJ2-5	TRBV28	CASYGTGSQETQYF
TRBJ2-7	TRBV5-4	CASSSGQPLEQYF
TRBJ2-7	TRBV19	CASSDTGTAFYEQYF
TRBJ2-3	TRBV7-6	CASSARLAGLTDTQYF
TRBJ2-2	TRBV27	CASSPGLANTGELFF
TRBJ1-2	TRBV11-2	CASSDQGAYGYTF
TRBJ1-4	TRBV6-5	CASSEIGGGNEKLFF
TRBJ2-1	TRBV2	CASSEATGAPYNEQFF
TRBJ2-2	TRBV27	CASSTKTGRELFF
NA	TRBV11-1	CASSRRRAVGEQYF
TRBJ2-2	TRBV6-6	CASSPNTGELFF
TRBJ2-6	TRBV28	CASRRDSPNSGANVLTF
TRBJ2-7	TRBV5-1	CASSYSGRKSDEQYF
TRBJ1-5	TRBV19	CASSLQGAQQPQHF
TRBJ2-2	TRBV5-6	CASSLPGLAATGELFF
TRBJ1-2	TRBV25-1	CASSESFSWGDTGYGYTF
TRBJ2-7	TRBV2	CASSEAPGWGGSYEQYF
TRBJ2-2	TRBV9	CASSRRGLNTGELFF
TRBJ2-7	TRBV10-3	CAISEAGGRSSYEQYF
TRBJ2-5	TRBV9	CASSAPQFGQETQYF
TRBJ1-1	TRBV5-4	CASSLSNTEAFF
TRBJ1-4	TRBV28	CASRMATATNEKLFF